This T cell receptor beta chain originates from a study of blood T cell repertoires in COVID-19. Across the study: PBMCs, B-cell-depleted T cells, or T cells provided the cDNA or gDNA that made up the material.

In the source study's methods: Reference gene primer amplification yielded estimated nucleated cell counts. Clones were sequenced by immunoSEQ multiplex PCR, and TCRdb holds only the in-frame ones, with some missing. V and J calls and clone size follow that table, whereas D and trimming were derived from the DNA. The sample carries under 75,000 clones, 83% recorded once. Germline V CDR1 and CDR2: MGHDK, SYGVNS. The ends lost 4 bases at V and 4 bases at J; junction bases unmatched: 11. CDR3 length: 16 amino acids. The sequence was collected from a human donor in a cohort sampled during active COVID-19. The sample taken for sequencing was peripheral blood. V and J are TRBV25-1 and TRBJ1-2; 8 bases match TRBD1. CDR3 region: CASSAGYGQGLYGYTF. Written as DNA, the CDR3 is TGTGCCAGCAGTGCCGGGTACGGACAGGGTCTCTATGGCTACACCTTC.